A selection of T cell receptor beta chains follows, all from one sample in a study of spatial heterogeneity in lung cancer. From the 5' RACE reads, TCRdb called clonotypes with MiXCR, one entry per CDR3 protein. In the table there are some 23,000 distinct CDR3 sequences, 5.5% to 7.5% of which are singletons. Sequenced material: PBMCs, taken at surgery. The receptors stem from a male donor with early-stage non-small cell lung cancer. Each CDR3 is given with its conserved first and last residue. D genes are given only for firm matches. Where a row states a size, it is once, few, many or the class of an expanded clone; other rows omit it.

d_gene | abundance | j_gene | v_gene | CDR3nt | CDR3aa
. | many | TRBJ1-5 | TRBV10-3 | TGTGCCATCAGGGGGACACCTAATCAGCCCCAGCATTTT | CAIRGTPNQPQHF
. | many | TRBJ1-6 | TRBV28 | TGTGCCAGCAGTGGGGGGGGCGATCCAAATTCACCCCTCCACTTT | CASSGGGDPNSPLHF
TRBD2 | many | TRBJ2-5 | TRBV28 | TGTGCCAGCAGTGACCCCGGGGGGTTGGAGACCCAGTACTTC | CASSDPGGLETQYF
. | . | TRBJ1-2 | TRBV18 | TGTGCCAGCTCAGGGCCCACCAACTATGGCTACACCTTC | CASSGPTNYGYTF
. | many | TRBJ1-3 | TRBV5-1 | TGCGCCAGCAGCCAGGGGTTACCTGGAAACACCATATATTTT | CASSQGLPGNTIYF
. | few | TRBJ2-3 | TRBV19 | TGTGCCAGTAGTATCACGACAGGGGAGGGAACAGATACGCAGTATTTT | CASSITTGEGTDTQYF
. | . | TRBJ2-7 | TRBV2 | TGTGCCAGCAGTGGTCAGGGGCCAGAGGGGCGGCAGTACTTC | CASSGQGPEGRQYF
TRBD1 | few | TRBJ2-2 | TRBV12-3/TRBV12-4 | TGTGCCAGCAGTCTCTGGACAGGGGCTCAGAACACCGGGGAGCTGTTTTTT | CASSLWTGAQNTGELFF
. | many | TRBJ1-3 | TRBV5-5 | TGTGCCAGCAGCTTGTTCTCTGTCGGTGGAAACACCATATATTTT | CASSLFSVGGNTIYF
. | many | TRBJ2-4 | TRBV12-3/TRBV12-4 | TGTGCCAGCTCCTCTTTAGCCAAAAACATTCAGTACTTC | CASSSLAKNIQYF
TRBD2 | many | TRBJ2-7 | TRBV7-9 | TGTGCCAGCAGCCCCGGGAGGTCTACCTACGAGCAGTACTTC | CASSPGRSTYEQYF
. | medium-sized | TRBJ2-7 | TRBV29-1 | TGCAGCGTTGCGACACTAGACGAGCAGTACTTC | CSVATLDEQYF
TRBD1 | few | TRBJ1-2 | TRBV30 | TGTGCCTGGACTCAGGGGGCTTCTAACTATGGCTACACCTTC | CAWTQGASNYGYTF
. | many | TRBJ1-6 | TRBV12-5 | TGTGCTAGTGGTTTGAGGGCCAGTAGCTCCTATAATTCACCCCTCCACTTT | CASGLRASSSYNSPLHF
. | many | TRBJ1-2 | TRBV5-1 | TGCGCCAGCAGCCCAGATGGAGATCACTATGGCTACACCTTC | CASSPDGDHYGYTF
. | many | TRBJ2-1 | TRBV7-2 | TGTGCCAGCAGCCGTGGGGGGAGCGGCAACAATGAGCAGTTCTTC | CASSRGGSGNNEQFF
. | many | TRBJ1-2 | TRBV15 | TGTGCCACCAGCAGGGCCGCGGGCTATGGCTACACCTTC | CATSRAAGYGYTF
TRBD2 | many | TRBJ2-1 | TRBV5-5 | TGTGCCAGCAGCTTACGCGGGACTAGCGGGGGGTCGCCGTCCTACAATGAGCAGTTCTTC | CASSLRGTSGGSPSYNEQFF
. | many | TRBJ1-6 | TRBV4-2 | TGTGCCAGCAGCCAAGGGGAGGGCTCTAATTCACCCCTCCACTTT | CASSQGEGSNSPLHF
. | . | TRBJ2-7 | TRBV3-1 | TGTGCCAGCAGCCGCCGAGGTGGGGCTCGAAATCACGAGCAGTACTTC | CASSRRGGARNHEQYF
TRBD1 | few | TRBJ2-6 | TRBV3-1 | TGTGCCAGCAGCCAAGTCGGGCGACAGGGGTGGTCCAACGTCCTGACTTTC | CASSQVGRQGWSNVLTF
TRBD2 | few | TRBJ2-3 | TRBV11-2 | TGTGCCAGCAGCTCCAGGACTAGCGGGGGAGTGGCAGATACGCAGTATTTT | CASSSRTSGGVADTQYF
TRBD2 | many | TRBJ2-3 | TRBV20-1 | TGCAGTGCTCCGCGACCTAGCGGGATTGTTACAGATACGCAGTATTTT | CSAPRPSGIVTDTQYF
. | few | TRBJ2-1 | TRBV14 | TGTGCCAGCAGTCCGGACTCCTCTACGCACAATGAGCAGTTCTTC | CASSPDSSTHNEQFF
. | few | TRBJ2-5 | TRBV20-1 | TGCAGTGCTAAGTGGGGCGGGACCACCGGGGCCCAGTACTTC | CSAKWGGTTGAQYF
. | many | TRBJ1-3 | TRBV6-5 | TGTGCCAGCAGCATCGACAGCCTTTCTGGAAACACCATATATTTT | CASSIDSLSGNTIYF
. | many | TRBJ2-3 | TRBV10-3 | TGTGCCATCAGTGAGTATTTACAGGGAGGCACAGATACGCAGTATTTT | CAISEYLQGGTDTQYF
. | many | TRBJ2-1 | TRBV7-2 | TGTGCCAGCAGCTTAATGGCTTCCATTAGCCCGTTCTTC | CASSLMASISPFF
. | many | TRBJ2-5 | TRBV5-4 | TGTGCCAGCAGCTTGGGATGGACCCAAGAGACCCAGTACTTC | CASSLGWTQETQYF
. | . | TRBJ1-2 | TRBV18 | TGTGCCAGCTCACCACCTCGACAGGTGGGAACTAACTATGGCTACACCTTC | CASSPPRQVGTNYGYTF
TRBD1 | . | TRBJ2-1 | TRBV15 | TGTGCCACCAGCAGGACAGGGGGCGCGGGGACCAATGAGCAGTTCTTC | CATSRTGGAGTNEQFF
. | many | TRBJ2-1 | TRBV12-5 | TGTGCTAGTGGTTCTTCTAGCTCCTACAATGAGCAGTTCTTC | CASGSSSSYNEQFF
TRBD2 | many | TRBJ2-1 | TRBV24-1 | TGTGCCACCGGAGCGGGGTCCTCCTACAATGAGCAGTTCTTC | CATGAGSSYNEQFF
. | . | TRBJ2-1 | TRBV19 | TGTGCCAGTAGTAAGACAGGGAGGGTCTACAATGAGCAGTTCTTC | CASSKTGRVYNEQFF
. | . | TRBJ2-3 | TRBV20-1 | TGCAGTGCTGCAAAGACAGGTGCTAGCACAGATACGCAGTATTTT | CSAAKTGASTDTQYF
. | many | TRBJ2-3 | TRBV28 | TGTGCCAGCAGCCGAATGGACAGAGACACAGATACGCAGTATTTT | CASSRMDRDTDTQYF
TRBD1 | . | TRBJ2-3 | TRBV12-3/TRBV12-4 | TGTGCCAGCAGTCTAGGACAGGGGCGCACAGATACGCAGTATTTT | CASSLGQGRTDTQYF
TRBD1 | . | TRBJ1-1 | TRBV28 | TGTGCCAGCAGCCCCGGGACAGGGCTCGCTGAAGCTTTCTTT | CASSPGTGLAEAFF